This passage covers 30 T cell receptor beta chains from one sample sequenced in a study of T-cell memory formation after mild COVID-19. TCRdb re-called the 5' RACE reads through MiXCR, storing one row per CDR3 protein. The sample yields some 490,000 distinct CDR3 sequences, around a sixth seen once. Sequenced input: PBMCs or a T cell subset sorted from them (not recorded which). These receptors were collected from an adult woman who had mild COVID-19 (a few samples of this study predate the infection). Cell type and time point are not known.

The chain links TRBV20-1 to TRBJ1-2; D is possibly TRBD1 (5 bases). The CDR3 runs to 14 residues. V was clipped by 0 bases and J by 4 bases, with 12 bases between them. Germline lookup yields CDR1 DFQATT and CDR2 SNEGSKA (reference sequence). CDR3 DNA sequence: TGCAGTGCTAGAGATCGGGGACTGGTCTATGGCTACACCTTC. Residues: CSARDRGLVYGYTF.

This clonotype was counted a single time. The chain carries TRBV6-2 or TRBV6-3 and TRBJ2-3, with D unresolved. The germline CDR1 and CDR2 sequences are MNHEY and SVGEGT. This CDR3 spans 11 amino acids. The V end was cut by 7 bases, the J end by 3 bases, with 5 bases between. The CDR3 is CASMRTDTQYF. The CDR3, as DNA: TGTGCCAGCATGAGGACAGATACGCAGTATTTT.

This clonotype is a singleton in its sample. The chain joins TRBV6-1 to TRBJ1-1; the D is unclear. The CDR3 length is 13 residues. The germline V gene encodes CDR1 MNHNS and CDR2 SASEGT. Trimming cost V 5 bases and J 6 bases, with 13 bases left between them. CDR3 DNA: TGTGCCAGCAGTATAGGACTTAGTGCTGAAGCTTTCTTT. It codes for CASSIGLSAEAFF.

This chain joins TRBV12-3 or TRBV12-4 and TRBJ2-2; no firm D call. The length of the CDR3 is 14 residues. V lost 6 bases and J 4 bases, leaving 12 bases between the germline ends. The DNA for the CDR3 is TGTGCCAGCAGGGCCTTTGGCCTCACCGGGGAGCTGTTTTTT. It specifies CASRAFGLTGELFF.

This clonotype was recorded at least ten times. The rearrangement uses TRBV7-9 and TRBJ2-1; 9 bases map to TRBD2. Germline assignment: CDR1 SEHNR and CDR2 FQNEAQ (reference sequence). The CDR3 extends over 15 amino acids. The J segment lost 8 bases and the V segment lost 3 bases, leaving 8 bases of the junction unmatched. This CDR3 is CASSLRSGSRDEQFF. In DNA form, the CDR3 reads TGTGCCAGCAGCTTGCGTAGCGGGAGTCGCGATGAGCAGTTCTTC.

This clonotype appeared many times. V and J are TRBV5-1 and TRBJ2-7; TRBD1 agrees at 10 bases. Germline V gene sequence: CDR1 SGHRS, CDR2 YFSETQ. The CDR3 length is 14 residues. V was clipped by 4 bases and J by 5 bases; unmatched bases: 6. The CDR3, as DNA: TGCGCCAGCAGCACCGGGACAGGGGATGACGAGCAGTACTTC. Translation: CASSTGTGDDEQYF. The full variable domain, its missing parts supplied by reference TRBV5-1 and TRBJ2-7, is KAGVTQTPRYLIKTRGQQVTLSCSPISGHRSVSWYQQTPGQGLQFLFEYFSETQRNKGNFPGRFSGRQFSNSRSEMNVSTLELGDSALYLCASSTGTGDDEQYFGPGTRLTVT.

The V and J genes are TRBV7-6 and TRBJ2-5; no reliable D call. CDR3 length: 15 residues. CDR1 is SGHVS and CDR2 is FNYEAQ in the germline V gene. V was cut by 4 bases and J by 3 bases, with 15 bases left in between. Here the CDR3 DNA reads TGTGCCAGCAGCTCGCCCGACCAAGGCAAAGAGACCCAGTACTTC. It yields the protein CASSSPDQGKETQYF.

This chain uses TRBV2 with TRBJ1-3; D remains ambiguous. CDR1 is SNHLY and CDR2 is FYNNEI in the germline V gene. The CDR3 is 15 residues long. Trimming shortened V by 2 bases and J by 0 bases, and 8 bases separated the two germline ends. CDR3 DNA sequence: TGTGCCAGCAGTGAACTAGTTAGCTCTGGAAACACCATATATTTT. It specifies CASSELVSSGNTIYF.

This chain connects TRBV7-9 to TRBJ2-7; 7 bases fit TRBD1. The V and J ends lost 4 bases and 3 bases, in that order; junction bases with no gene match: 6. Germline assignment: CDR1 SEHNR and CDR2 FQNEAQ (reference sequence). The CDR3 has 14 amino acids. CDR3 DNA sequence: TGTGCCAGCAGCTCCACCGGGACAGACTACGAGCAGTACTTC. Residues: CASSSTGTDYEQYF.

The chain recombines TRBV5-1 with TRBJ2-5, with D unresolved. Germline-derived CDR1 and CDR2 are SGHRS and YFSETQ. Trimming took 1 base from V and 5 from J, leaving 9 bases between them. This CDR3 region has 13 residues. CDR3 nucleotides: TGCGCCAGCAGCTTGAATAGCTGGGAGACCCAGTACTTC. Translating gives CASSLNSWETQYF.

This clonotype came up a few times. The rearrangement links TRBV12-5 to TRBJ2-1, with D possibly being TRBD1 or TRBD2 (6 bases each). This CDR3 has 15 amino acids. Trimming shortened V by 1 base and J by 5 bases, and 12 bases separated the two germline ends. Germline V CDR1 and CDR2: LGHNT, FRNRAP. The CDR3 sequence: CASGLGGAPHNEQFF. CDR3 in DNA: TGTGCTAGTGGTTTGGGGGGGGCCCCTCACAATGAGCAGTTCTTC.

V usage is TRBV5-1 and J usage is TRBJ2-1, with 8 bases identical to TRBD1. The trim removed 5 bases at V and 0 bases at J, leaving 4 bases unmatched. There are 15 residues in the CDR3. Germline lookup yields CDR1 SGHRS and CDR2 YFSETQ. The CDR3 loop is CASRPDRGSYNEQFF. The CDR3 region has the DNA TGCGCCAGCAGACCTGACAGGGGCTCCTACAATGAGCAGTTCTTC.

The CDR3 region is CASSPTTVRTQYF. Here the CDR3 DNA reads TGTGCCAGCAGCCCGACCACAGTCCGTACGCAGTATTTT. The V and J genes are TRBV14 and TRBJ2-3; the D is unclear. The CDR3 covers 13 residues. V lost 4 bases, J lost 8 bases, and 13 bases lay in between. Germline lookup yields CDR1 SGHDN and CDR2 FVKESK.

V usage is TRBV7-8 and J usage is TRBJ1-4; 7 nucleotides align to TRBD1. J gave up 7 bases and V 0 bases, and 5 bases lay outside the gene matches. The CDR3 consists of 15 residues. Germline CDR1 reads SGHVS; CDR2 reads FQNEAQ. The CDR3 DNA follows: TGTGCCAGCAGCTTAGCTGAGGGACAGACTGAAAAACTGTTTTTT. Amino acid sequence: CASSLAEGQTEKLFF.

The chain joins TRBV18 to TRBJ1-1, with a possible D match to TRBD1 (6 bases). V gave up 5 bases and J gave up 5 bases, with 15 bases separating them. CDR1 and CDR2 (germline): KGHSH, LQKENI. The CDR3 covers 14 residues. CDR3 DNA: TGTGCCAGCTCAGTACAGGGACCTACGACTGAAGCTTTCTTT. It codes for CASSVQGPTTEAFF.

This clonotype was counted only a few times. The gene calls are TRBV29-1 and TRBJ2-7, with D possibly being TRBD1 (6 bases). The CDR3 runs to 12 residues. Trimming took 5 bases from V and 3 from J, leaving 11 bases between them. Germline-derived CDR1 and CDR2 are SQVTM and ANQGSEA. CDR3 amino acids: CSVHATGYEQYF. The DNA for the CDR3 is TGCAGCGTTCACGCGACAGGCTACGAGCAGTACTTC.

In its sample, this clonotype was seen a few times. V and J are TRBV6-5 and TRBJ2-2; the D is unclear. Germline CDR1 is MNHEY and CDR2 is SVGAGI. Trimming removed 6 bases at V and 5 bases at J, with 7 bases between. The CDR3 spans 12 residues. CDR3 protein: CASRPRTGELFF. The CDR3 bases are TGTGCCAGCAGGCCTCGTACCGGGGAGCTGTTTTTT.

This clonotype was picked up a small number of times. The chain is built from TRBV12-3 or TRBV12-4 and TRBJ2-2; the match to TRBD1 covers 7 bases. The length of the CDR3 is 16 residues. The trim removed 3 bases at V and 5 bases at J, leaving 9 bases unmatched. Here the CDR3 reads CASSFSVTGLTGELFF. The CDR3 DNA sequence: TGTGCCAGCAGTTTTAGTGTGACAGGGTTAACCGGGGAGCTGTTTTTT.

A few counts support this clonotype. The V and J genes are TRBV4-2 and TRBJ2-7, with 7 nucleotides matching TRBD2. The CDR3 contains 15 residues. V gave up 3 bases and J gave up 1 base; unmatched junction bases: 6. Germline assignment: CDR1 LGHNA and CDR2 YNFKEQ. CDR3 nucleotide sequence: TGTGCCAGCAGCCATTCACCGGGACTATCCTACGAGCAGTACTTC. Its translation: CASSHSPGLSYEQYF.

This clonotype was recorded only once. V and J are TRBV12-3 or TRBV12-4 and TRBJ2-5; D unresolved. V was trimmed by 6 bases and J by 5 bases, leaving 13 bases between them. The CDR3 consists of 13 residues. The CDR3 DNA follows: TGTGCCAGCAGATTGTCGGTGAAGGAGACCCAGTACTTC. Translating gives CASRLSVKETQYF.

Concerning this clonotype itself: This may be a read error: a much more frequent sequence differs by one nucleotide. The rearrangement links TRBV4-1 to TRBJ2-2, with 8 bases that match TRBD1. Germline loops: CDR1 MGHRA, CDR2 YSYEKL. The CDR3 runs 14 residues. The DNA for the CDR3 is TGCGCCAGCAGCAGGGACAGGTCCACCGTGGAGCTGTTTTTT. Translated, it gives CASSRDRSTVELFF.

The chain combines TRBV9 with TRBJ2-2, with 8 positions matching TRBD2. Germline-derived CDR1 and CDR2 are SGDLS and YYNGEE. After removal of 3 bases from V and 4 bases from J, the junction contained 5 bases not matched to a gene. This CDR3 is 15 amino acids long. The CDR3 DNA reads as TGTGCCAGCAGCGGAGCGGGAGTTAGCACCGGGGAGCTGTTTTTT. Its protein product is CASSGAGVSTGELFF.

There are a few counts of this clonotype. The DNA of the CDR3 is TGTGCCAGCAGCCCGCAGGGTAAAGGCGAGCAGTACTTC. Residues: CASSPQGKGEQYF. The chain has TRBV4-2 and TRBJ2-7; maybe TRBD1 (5 bases). The V end lost 4 bases, the J end lost 6 bases, and 13 bases lay between the germline ends. Germline loops: CDR1 LGHNA, CDR2 YNFKEQ. CDR3 length: 13 amino acids.

This clonotype was observed a handful of times. V usage is TRBV19 and J usage is TRBJ1-1; TRBD1 might be the D (6 bases). CDR1 is LNHDA, CDR2 SQIVND, per germline (reference sequence). The CDR3 loop spans 16 amino acids. Trimming took 7 bases from V and 3 from J, leaving 21 bases between them. The chain's CDR3 is CASNQGKGIKYTEAFF. CDR3 nucleotides: TGTGCCAGTAATCAGGGGAAGGGGATCAAGTACACTGAAGCTTTCTTT.

This clonotype was picked up a small number of times. The V call is TRBV4-1, the J call TRBJ2-7; D unclear. The CDR3 is 15 residues long. Germline lookup yields CDR1 MGHRA and CDR2 YSYEKL. Trimming left V 1 base short and J 3 bases short, with 13 bases between. CDR3 loop: CASSQATSLGYEQYF. For the CDR3, the DNA is TGCGCCAGCAGCCAAGCGACTTCCTTGGGCTACGAGCAGTACTTC.

The rearrangement links TRBV7-2 to TRBJ2-3, with no clear D. This CDR3 is 13 amino acids long. From germline, CDR1 is SGHTA and CDR2 FQGNSA. The V end was cut by 5 bases, the J end by 1 base, with 7 bases between. CDR3 sequence (DNA): TGTGCCAGCAGCATCTACGGCACAGATACGCAGTATTTT. This encodes CASSIYGTDTQYF.

The gene calls are TRBV20-1 and TRBJ1-5; the D is unclear. This CDR3 is 14 amino acids long. Per germline, CDR1 DFQATT and CDR2 SNEGSKA (reference sequence). V dropped 4 bases and J dropped 4 bases, with 14 bases sitting between them. This chain's CDR3 is CSANGRVSNQPQHF. The CDR3 DNA reads TGCAGTGCTAACGGTAGAGTATCGAATCAGCCCCAGCATTTT.

There are a few counts of this clonotype. This chain uses TRBV29-1 with TRBJ2-5; D gene ambiguous. The CDR3 is made up of 11 amino acids. V lost 0 bases and J lost 5, with 4 bases in between. In germline, CDR1 is SQVTM, CDR2 ANQGSEA. In DNA form, the CDR3 reads TGCAGCGTTGAAGATCAGGAGACCCAGTACTTC. Amino acid sequence: CSVEDQETQYF.

The CDR3 region is CASSLLQANYGYTF. The CDR3 nucleotides read TGTGCCAGCAGCTTACTGCAGGCAAACTATGGCTACACCTTC. This sequence joins TRBV7-9 and TRBJ1-2; D is unresolved. The V end lost 2 bases, the J end lost 2 bases, and 9 bases lay between the germline ends. This CDR3 comprises 14 residues. From germline, CDR1 is SEHNR and CDR2 FQNEAQ (reference sequence).

The gene calls are TRBV18 and TRBJ1-2; D is unclear. CDR3 length equals 15 residues. Trimming removed 4 bases at V and 6 bases at J, with 18 bases between. Germline V CDR1 and CDR2: KGHSH, LQKENI. CDR3 nucleotide sequence: TGTGCCAGCTCACTAGATTCTCGGGAGATGCATGGCTACACCTTC. This encodes CASSLDSREMHGYTF.